This TCR beta chain was found in a study of tumor and adjacent non-tumor tissue in lung cancer. Overall study context: On average, productive TCRbeta reads reached roughly 3.9 million per sample.

TCRbeta libraries were built with three rounds of nested PCR, modified from ARM-PCR. TCRdb processed the multiplex PCR reads anew with MiXCR; each CDR3 protein has one entry. The table shows about 75,000 distinct CDR3 sequences, with around 77% occurring only once. On this clonotype itself: Antigen unknown. An end of the junction does not agree with germline; a read error may underlie this.

Findings and caveats of the study: In normal lung, the top 100 clones were significantly more dominant than in tumor. Patients with more diverse tumor TCRs had worse survival.

This CDR3 spans 13 amino acids. Germline V CDR1 and CDR2: SGHTA, FQGTGA. No cell sorting was done before RNA was extracted from the tissue. The genes are TRBV7-3 and TRBJ1-5; 7 nucleotides match TRBD1. The sample taken for sequencing was lung tumor tissue. The clonotype originates from a woman aged 45-65 years with non-small cell lung cancer. The chain's CDR3 is CASSRGQYQPQHF. The CDR3, as DNA: TGTGCGAGCAGCCGGGGACAGTATCAGCCCCAGCATTTT.